The 3 T cell receptor beta chains reported below all come from one sample, sequenced in a study of T cell responses to AZD1222 COVID-19 vaccine. Here immunoSEQ multiplex PCR was the method, and the copy in TCRdb shows in-frame clones only, minus some. This table holds tens of thousands of clones, 85% to 95% found once. The material sequenced was peripheral blood, taken on day 0 of AZD1222 vaccination. These receptors were collected from an adult in good health.

V gene TRBV19 combines with J gene TRBJ1-2; D unclear. The CDR3 runs 13 residues. V lost 6 bases and J 4 bases, leaving 12 bases between the germline ends. Germline V CDR1 and CDR2: LNHDA, SQIVND (reference sequence). CDR3 sequence (DNA): TGTGCCAGTAGCCTAGGGTCGGCCTATGGCTACACCTTC. Translating gives CASSLGSAYGYTF.

This clone was seen just once. This rearrangement joins TRBV24-1 to TRBJ2-5, with no clear D. Germline lookup yields CDR1 KGHDR and CDR2 SFDVKD. CDR3 length equals 14 residues. V was clipped by 3 bases and J by 5 bases, with 12 bases between them. CDR3 amino acids: CATSDGYPGETQYF. CDR3 DNA: TGTGCCACCAGTGATGGTTATCCCGGCGAGACCCAGTACTTC.

The rearrangement joins TRBV23-1 to TRBJ2-2; the D is unclear. Being an ORF, TRBV23-1 has a function that is uncertain. This CDR3 spans 14 amino acids. The V end lost 0 bases, the J end lost 1 base, and 3 bases lay between the germline ends. The CDR3, as DNA: TGCGCCAGCAGTCAATCGGGGAACACCGGGGAGCTGTTTTTT. Translated: CASSQSGNTGELFF.